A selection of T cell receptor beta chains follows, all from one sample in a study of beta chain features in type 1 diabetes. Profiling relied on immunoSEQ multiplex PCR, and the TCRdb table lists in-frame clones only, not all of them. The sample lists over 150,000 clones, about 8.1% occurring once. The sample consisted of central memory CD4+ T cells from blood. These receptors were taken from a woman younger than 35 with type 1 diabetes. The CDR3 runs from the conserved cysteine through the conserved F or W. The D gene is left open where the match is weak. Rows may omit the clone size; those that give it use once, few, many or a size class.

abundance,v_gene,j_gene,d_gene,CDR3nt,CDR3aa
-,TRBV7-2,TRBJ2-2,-,TGTGCCAGCAGATCAGGGCCGGCCGGGGAGCTGTTTTTT,CASRSGPAGELFF
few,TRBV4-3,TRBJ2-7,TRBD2,TGCGCCAGCAGCCAAGAGAGGGGAGCGGGAGTTCAATCCTACGAGCAGTACTTC,CASSQERGAGVQSYEQYF
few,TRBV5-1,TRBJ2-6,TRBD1,TGCGCCAGCAGCTTACAGGGGGACTCTGGGGCCAACGTCCTGACTTTC,CASSLQGDSGANVLTF
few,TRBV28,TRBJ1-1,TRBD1,TGTGCCAGCAGTTCCCCGGGACAGCTGAACACTGAAGCTTTCTTT,CASSSPGQLNTEAFF
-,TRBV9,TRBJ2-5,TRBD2,TGTGCCAGCAGCCTCGGACTAGCGGGGGAGACGGAGACCCAGTACTTC,CASSLGLAGETETQYF
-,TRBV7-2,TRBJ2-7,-,TGTGCCAGCAGCACTTCGGACAGCGTTGGGTACGAGCAGTACTTC,CASSTSDSVGYEQYF
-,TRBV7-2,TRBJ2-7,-,TGTGCCAGCAGCTTAGGGCCGGGGGTATACGAGCAGTACTTC,CASSLGPGVYEQYF
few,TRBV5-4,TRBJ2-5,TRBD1,TGTGCCAGCAGCTTGTTAGGGACAGGGAAGACCCAGTACTTC,CASSLLGTGKTQYF
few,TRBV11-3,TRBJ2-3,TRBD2,TGTGCCAGCAAGTTAGGACTAGCGGGAATGGGAACAGATACGCAGTATTTT,CASKLGLAGMGTDTQYF
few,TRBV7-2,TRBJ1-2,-,TGTGCCAGCAGCGGAGACAGAGAATTTAACTATGGCTACACCTTC,CASSGDREFNYGYTF
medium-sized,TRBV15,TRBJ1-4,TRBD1,TGTGCCACCTCACAGGGGGGTACTGAAAAACTGTTTTTT,CATSQGGTEKLFF
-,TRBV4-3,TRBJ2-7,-,TGCGCCAGCAGCCGAGGCACATCTTCCTACGAGCAGTACTTC,CASSRGTSSYEQYF
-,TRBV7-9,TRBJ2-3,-,TGTGCCAGCAGAGCCGACAGGCTGGGCGATACGCAGTATTTT,CASRADRLGDTQYF
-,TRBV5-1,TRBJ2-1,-,TGCGCCAGCAGCTTGGACTCCATAGCGGTCGATGAGCAGTTCTTC,CASSLDSIAVDEQFF
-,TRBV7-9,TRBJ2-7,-,TGTGCCAGCAGCTTTGGAAGGCAGGGGTCCTACGAGCAGTACTTC,CASSFGRQGSYEQYF
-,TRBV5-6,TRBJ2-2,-,TGTGCCAGCAGCTTGGGGAACCAGGTCACCGGGGAGCTGTTTTTT,CASSLGNQVTGELFF
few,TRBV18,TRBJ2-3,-,TGTGCCAGCTCATCCTCGTCCCCAGATACGCAGTATTTT,CASSSSSPDTQYF
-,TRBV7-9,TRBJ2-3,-,TGTGCCAGCAGCTTAGTTCTGGAGACGCAGTATTTT,CASSLVLETQYF
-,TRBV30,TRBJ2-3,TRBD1,TGTGCCTGGACCACAGGGGGCGACACGCAGTATTTT,CAWTTGGDTQYF
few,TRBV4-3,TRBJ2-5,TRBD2,TGCGCCAGCAGCACAGGACTAGCGGGGGGCATGGAGACCCAGTACTTC,CASSTGLAGGMETQYF
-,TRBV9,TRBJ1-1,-,TGTGCCAGCAGCAAAAAGGAGGTGAACACTGAAGCTTTCTTT,CASSKKEVNTEAFF
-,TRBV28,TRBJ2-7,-,TGTGCCAGCAGTTTACAGGGTATGAACGAGCAGTACTTC,CASSLQGMNEQYF
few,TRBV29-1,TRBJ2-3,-,TGCAGCTTCGGGGGAATCACAGATACGCAGTATTTT,CSFGGITDTQYF
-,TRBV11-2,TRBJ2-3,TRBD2,TGTGCCAGCAGCTTAGGCGGGGGGGAGACAGATACGCAGTATTTT,CASSLGGGETDTQYF
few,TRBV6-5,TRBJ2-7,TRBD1,TGTGCCAGCAGCCGGACAGGCTCCTACGAGCAGTACTTC,CASSRTGSYEQYF
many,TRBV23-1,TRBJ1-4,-,TGCGCCAGCAGTCCACATCAGACAACTAATGAAAAACTGTTTTTT,CASSPHQTTNEKLFF
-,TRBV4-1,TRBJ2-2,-,TGCGCCAGCAGCCCGGGCCGGGGTAACACCGGGGAGCTGTTTTTT,CASSPGRGNTGELFF